The subject of this entry is one TCR beta chain. The sample holds a few counts of this clonotype. Its antigen is not yet known. Within one base of it there is no much larger clone, and no base qualities were kept. This entry comes from a study of response to subunit inactivated influenza vaccine (dated by TCRdb to 2016 to 2018). With respect to the entire study: Deep quantitative T cell receptor repertoire profiling was used in the study to track responses to a trivalent subunit inactivated influenza vaccine.

Reading the germline V gene gives CDR1 MNHEY and CDR2 SVGEGT. V trim: 6 bases; J trim: 0 bases; unmatched bases: 12. From cysteine to phenylalanine, the CDR3 is 19 amino acids long. Kept here is only the CDR3 DNA, which spans 57 bases and is read in frame from base 1. What the work shows at the level of the full study, not this receptor alone: The authors proposed that each seasonal influenza vaccination may bring in only a limited number of new T cells.

The library was produced with RT-PCR. Sequencing was carried out with an Illumina HiSeq 2500. The raw public reads went through TCRdb reprocessing: fastp at Q25, MiXCR clone calling, in-frame beta chains kept. Each entry is one CDR3 protein sequence, shown with its most common DNA and genes. Present in this sample are around 470,000 distinct CDR3 sequences, 6% to 9% of which were seen just once. The top ten constitute 10% to 15% of the sample. The chain employs TRBV6-2 or TRBV6-3 and TRBJ2-1; 12 central bases correspond to TRBD2. Here the sequenced sample was PBMCs from blood, taken less than 30 months after vaccination. The TCR comes from a man between 50 and 69 years old who received an inactivated influenza vaccine. Donor details come from another sample of the same person, matched by shared clones. Read as DNA, the sequence is TGTGCCAGCAGACCCGGGACTAGCGGGTACCAAGTCTCCTACAATGAGCAGTTCTTC. The translation is CASRPGTSGYQVSYNEQFF.